This T cell receptor (beta chain) emerged from a study of T cells and Merkel cell carcinoma outcomes. The method was immunoSEQ multiplex PCR; TCRdb's version includes in-frame clones alone and lacks a portion of them. This table has under 20,000 clones, over 75% appearing once. Concerning this clone: Its cognate antigen is unknown.

Study-level findings and limits: Reportedly, T-cell repertoire with density predicts Merkel cell carcinoma outcomes.

The CDR3 runs 16 residues. With 0 bases removed from V and 3 bases from J, the gap between germline ends came to 14 bases. Germline V gives CDR1 SGDLS, CDR2 YYNGEE. The chain carries TRBV9 and TRBJ2-3; D ambiguous. This receptor was identified in a human donor with Merkel cell carcinoma. The sample was tumor tissue from Merkel cell carcinoma. The CDR3 DNA follows: TGTGCCAGCAGCGTAGTAGCATGGAAAAGTACAGATACGCAGTATTTT. It encodes CASSVVAWKSTDTQYF.